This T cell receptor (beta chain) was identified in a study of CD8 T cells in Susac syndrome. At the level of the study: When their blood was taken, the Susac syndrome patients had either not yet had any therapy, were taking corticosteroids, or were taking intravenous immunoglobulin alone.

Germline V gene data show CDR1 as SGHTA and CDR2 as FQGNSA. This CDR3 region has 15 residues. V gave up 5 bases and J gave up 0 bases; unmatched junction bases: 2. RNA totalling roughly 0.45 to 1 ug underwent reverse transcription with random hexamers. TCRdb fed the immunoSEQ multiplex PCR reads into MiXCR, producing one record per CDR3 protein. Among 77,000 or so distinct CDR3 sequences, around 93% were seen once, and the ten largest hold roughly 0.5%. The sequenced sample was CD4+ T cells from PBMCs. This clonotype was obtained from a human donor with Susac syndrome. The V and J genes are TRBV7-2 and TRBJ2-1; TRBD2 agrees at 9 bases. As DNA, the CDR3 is TGTGCCAGCAGCCTTAGCGGGAGCTCCTACAATGAGCAGTTCTTC. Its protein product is CASSLSGSSYNEQFF.